This is a list of T cell receptor beta chains from one sample in a study of cytomegalovirus exposure and HLA in healthy donors. This table comes from immunoSEQ multiplex PCR, and its TCRdb copy is limited to in-frame clones, with some not included. This sample has 150,000 to 200,000 clones, with approximately 83% found just once. The sequencing input was PBMCs. The receptor source for this set is a man younger than 30 in good health and CMV-seropositive. Both conserved end residues are part of each CDR3. The order of the fields is J gene, D gene, V gene, clone size, CDR3 DNA, CDR3 protein. D genes are given only for firm matches. The size of a clone is reported for some rows only, either as once, few or many, or as a class for expanded clones.

>TRBJ2-3|-|TRBV5-6|-
TGTGCCAGCAGCGTGGGCCCAGCAGATACGCAGTATTTT
CASSVGPADTQYF
>TRBJ1-2|TRBD1|TRBV27|once
TGTGCCAGCAGTCGCAAACAGGGGGAAGATGGCTACACCTTC
CASSRKQGEDGYTF
>TRBJ2-4|-|TRBV10-3|-
TGTGCCATCAACGCTGCGCCCAAAAACATTCAGTACTTC
CAINAAPKNIQYF
>TRBJ2-7|TRBD2|TRBV6-5|-
TGTGCCAGCAGTTACACGGGACTAGCGGGGGTCTACGAGCAGTACTTC
CASSYTGLAGVYEQYF
>TRBJ1-2|-|TRBV5-6|-
TGTGCCAGCAGCTTGGGGAGCAGCCGCTATGGCTACACCTTC
CASSLGSSRYGYTF
>TRBJ2-1|-|TRBV7-8|-
TGTGCCAGCAGCTTATATCCCACCCCACAGGGATCATACAATGAGCAGTTCTTC
CASSLYPTPQGSYNEQFF
>TRBJ2-7|-|TRBV19|-
TGTGCCAGTAGTAGTGGACAGTACGGGCAGTACTTC
CASSSGQYGQYF
>TRBJ1-1|-|TRBV19|-
TGTGCCAGTAGGGCGAGACAGGACCTGAACACTGAAGCTTTCTTT
CASRARQDLNTEAFF
>TRBJ2-7|TRBD1|TRBV7-9|-
TGTGCCAGCAGCTTAATAGGACAGGGAGATCACGAGCAGTACTTC
CASSLIGQGDHEQYF
>TRBJ2-7|TRBD2|TRBV2|-
TGTGCCAGCAGTCGACTAGCGGGGTACGAGCAGTACTTC
CASSRLAGYEQYF
>TRBJ2-3|-|TRBV6-5|-
TGTGCCAGCAGTTACCCCGGGACAGATACGCAGTATTTT
CASSYPGTDTQYF
>TRBJ2-2|TRBD2|TRBV5-1|-
TGCGCCAGCAGCTTGTTGGTTAGCGGGGGGGCGAACACCGGGGAGCTGTTTTTT
CASSLLVSGGANTGELFF
>TRBJ1-5|TRBD1|TRBV6-1|-
TGTGCCAGCAGTGAACTTGGACAGGGAAGTCAGCCCCAGCATTTT
CASSELGQGSQPQHF
>TRBJ1-5|-|TRBV7-9|-
TGTGCCAGCAGCTCGCAGGGGAATCAGCCCCAGCATTTT
CASSSQGNQPQHF
>TRBJ1-2|-|TRBV2|-
TGTGCCAGCAGTGAACACGGGGGTGGGGCTGGCTACACCTTC
CASSEHGGGAGYTF
>TRBJ2-7|TRBD2|TRBV27|-
TGTGCCAGCAGTGGGACTAGCGGCTACGAGCAGTACTTC
CASSGTSGYEQYF
>TRBJ2-7|-|TRBV6-5|-
TGTGCCAGCAGTCCCCAGGGGCTACCCTACGAGCAGTACTTC
CASSPQGLPYEQYF
>TRBJ2-5|TRBD1|TRBV9|-
TGTGCCAGCGGCCAGGGGGCGCAGACCCAGTACTTC
CASGQGAQTQYF
>TRBJ2-2|-|TRBV30|once
TGTGCCTGGAGTCGGGGAGATCGCACCGGGGAGCTGTTTTTT
CAWSRGDRTGELFF
>TRBJ2-3|TRBD2|TRBV9|-
TGTGCCAGCAGCGTCCGGGGGGGCGACACAGATACGCAGTATTTT
CASSVRGGDTDTQYF
>TRBJ1-3|-|TRBV4-2|-
TGTGCCAGCAGCCAGACAGGTCCTAGCTCTGGAAACACCGTATATTTT
CASSQTGPSSGNTVYF
>TRBJ1-1|-|TRBV19|once
TGTGCCAGTAGTATCCGGGAGCCCAAGCCGAACACTGAAGCTTTCTTT
CASSIREPKPNTEAFF
>TRBJ2-7|-|TRBV27|-
TGTGCCAGCAGTCCAGCGGGTGGTTCTTACGAGCAGTACTTC
CASSPAGGSYEQYF
>TRBJ1-5|-|TRBV23-1|-
TGCGCCAGCAGTCAATCGGAGCCGAGAGTCAATCAGCCCCAGCATTTT
CASSQSEPRVNQPQHF
>TRBJ2-4|-|TRBV5-4|-
TGTGCCAGCAGCTTGGGAGTAGCGAGACGGCGTCAGGACATTCAGTACTTC
CASSLGVARRRQDIQYF
>TRBJ2-7|TRBD1|TRBV30|-
TGTGCCTGGAGTGCCGGACAGGCTTACGAGCAGTACTTC
CAWSAGQAYEQYF
>TRBJ1-2|-|TRBV7-9|-
TGTGCCAGCAGCTCACCGGGGGGTGTCGGAGGCTACACCTTC
CASSSPGGVGGYTF
>TRBJ2-1|TRBD2|TRBV9|-
TGTGCCAGCAGCCCCCGAGCGGGGGGCACTTACAATGAGCAGTTCTTC
CASSPRAGGTYNEQFF
>TRBJ2-3|TRBD2|TRBV11-2|-
TGTGCCAGCAGCTTAGCGGGGGGGCCAGATACGCAGTATTTT
CASSLAGGPDTQYF
>TRBJ2-1|-|TRBV29-1|-
TGCAGCGTTGGGAGCGGGCGGGGGCGTGAGCAGTTCTTC
CSVGSGRGREQFF
>TRBJ1-6|-|TRBV5-8|-
TGTGCCAGCAGCCTCTCGTTCGGGATCCATAATTCACCCCTCCACTTT
CASSLSFGIHNSPLHF
>TRBJ2-1|-|TRBV7-2|-
TGTGCCAGCAGCTTAGATCAACTAGCTGGGTGGAATGAGCAGTTCTTC
CASSLDQLAGWNEQFF
>TRBJ1-6|-|TRBV4-1|-
TGCGCCAGCAGCCAAGATGGCAGGGAAAATTCACCCCTCCACTTT
CASSQDGRENSPLHF
>TRBJ2-1|-|TRBV27|-
TGTGCCAGCAGTCCCAAGTTGTTGAGCTCCTACAATGAGCAGTTCTTC
CASSPKLLSSYNEQFF
>TRBJ2-5|-|TRBV18|once
TGTGCCAGCTCACAGTCCAGGGATGGGGGGCAAGAGACCCAGTACTTC
CASSQSRDGGQETQYF
>TRBJ2-3|TRBD1|TRBV27|-
TGTGCCAGCAGTTTATCGGCGACAGGGGGCTATAACACAGATACGCAGTATTTT
CASSLSATGGYNTDTQYF
>TRBJ2-2|TRBD2|TRBV7-6|-
TGTGCCAGCAGCCCGGGACTAGCGGGGGCCTTTTTGAACACCGGGGAGCTGTTTTTT
CASSPGLAGAFLNTGELFF
>TRBJ2-3|TRBD2|TRBV6-6|-
TGTGCCAGCAATAGCGGGGGGGCCAGTGCAGATACGCAGTATTTT
CASNSGGASADTQYF
>TRBJ1-3|TRBD1|TRBV7-8|-
TGTGCCAGCAGCTCCTCCTCGTCTGGACAGGGCTCTGGAAACACCATATATTTT
CASSSSSSGQGSGNTIYF
>TRBJ1-1|-|TRBV7-6|-
TGTGCCAGCAGCTTCCCCGGGGGGCATATGAACACTGAAGCTTTCTTT
CASSFPGGHMNTEAFF
>TRBJ1-5|TRBD1|TRBV5-1|-
TGCGCCAGCAGCCCGGGACAGGGGGGCCTTGGAAATCAGCCCCAGCATTTT
CASSPGQGGLGNQPQHF
>TRBJ1-5|TRBD1|TRBV5-5|-
TGTGCCAGCAGCTTGTCAATTGACAGGGGAAAGCCCCAGCATTTT
CASSLSIDRGKPQHF
>TRBJ1-2|-|TRBV19|-
TGTGCCAGTAGTACCCAGACAGCTAACTATGGCTACACCTTC
CASSTQTANYGYTF
>TRBJ2-7|TRBD1|TRBV7-9|-
TGTGCCAGCAGCTTACATTTAGGAACAGGGGATGTCTTC
CASSLHLGTGDVF
>TRBJ1-5|-|TRBV5-1|-
TGCGCCAGCAGCTTGGGTCACACTAACAATCAGCCCCAGCATTTT
CASSLGHTNNQPQHF
>TRBJ2-1|TRBD2|TRBV9|-
TGTGCCAGCGGAGGGGGACTAGCGGTCTACAATGAGCAGTTCTTC
CASGGGLAVYNEQFF